Listed below are T cell receptor beta chains from one sample, sequenced in a study of vaccination and CD4 T cells after COVID-19. A single record per CDR3 protein comes from TCRdb applying MiXCR to the PCR reads. The table lists roughly 15,000 distinct CDR3 sequences, approximately 49% of them singletons. Antigens of these TCRs are unknown. Sequences were obtained from CD4+ T cells from blood, cultured in vitro. These TCRs come from a human donor who had recovered from COVID-19. The CDR3 runs from the conserved cysteine through the conserved F or W. D genes are given only for firm matches. The listing skips clone size in some rows; elsewhere it reads once, few, many or a size class.

clone_size d_call j_call v_call cdr3_aa cdr3_nt
once NA TRBJ2-3 TRBV24-1 CATTIPGGTDTQYF TGTGCCACCACCATCCCGGGAGGCACAGATACGCAGTATTTT
few TRBD2 TRBJ2-5 TRBV24-1 CATSEPTSGRETQYF TGTGCCACCAGTGAACCGACTAGCGGGAGGGAGACCCAGTACTTC
NA NA TRBJ2-3 TRBV20-1 CSAGGDGTDTQYF TGCAGTGCCGGCGGGGATGGTACAGATACGCAGTATTTT
NA NA TRBJ2-7 TRBV27 CASSWSQGYEQYF TGTGCCAGCAGTTGGTCACAGGGCTACGAGCAGTACTTC
NA NA TRBJ2-7 TRBV19 CASSIVVGSGVHEQYF TGTGCCAGTAGTATAGTGGTCGGGTCAGGGGTCCACGAGCAGTACTTC
NA TRBD1 TRBJ1-1 TRBV2 CASRRQGSPEAFF TGTGCCAGCAGACGACAGGGGTCCCCTGAAGCTTTCTTT
NA NA TRBJ2-1 TRBV6-5 CASSYSGTSFSHNEQFF TGTGCCAGCAGTTACTCGGGCACTAGTTTCTCCCACAATGAGCAGTTCTTC
few TRBD2 TRBJ2-5 TRBV20-1 CSARSTSGASQETQYF TGCAGTGCTAGGTCTACTAGCGGTGCCTCACAAGAGACCCAGTACTTC
few TRBD2 TRBJ2-7 TRBV2 CASSPWTSGSYEQYF TGTGCCAGCAGTCCATGGACTAGCGGATCCTACGAGCAGTACTTC
NA NA TRBJ2-1 TRBV10-1 CASSGSGSYNEQFF TGCGCCAGCAGTGGGAGCGGTTCCTACAATGAGCAGTTCTTC